One and the same sample provided the 24 T cell receptor beta chains below, sequenced in a study of blood T cell repertoires in COVID-19. Using immunoSEQ multiplex PCR, the repertoire was profiled, and TCRdb retains in-frame clones only, with some absent. Of 300,000 or so clones listed, just over 85% are singletons. Source material: PBMCs or T cells enriched from blood (not recorded which). These receptors were taken from a woman between 18 and 29 years old who had recovered from COVID-19.

The chain links TRBV18 to TRBJ2-5; D may be TRBD2 (6 bases). The CDR3 length is 15 residues. V lost 3 bases to trimming and J lost 2 bases, with 13 bases between them. Germline assignment: CDR1 KGHSH and CDR2 LQKENI. The CDR3 region has the DNA TGTGCCAGCTCACCGGCCTCCGGGGGTCAAGAGACCCAGTACTTC. Translation: CASSPASGGQETQYF.

The chain is built from TRBV5-1 and TRBJ1-1, with D maybe TRBD1 (5 bases). This CDR3 comprises 15 residues. Germline V gene sequence: CDR1 SGHRS, CDR2 YFSETQ. Trimming cost V 0 bases and J 3 bases, with 12 bases left between them. This CDR3 reads CASSLEVGVDTEAFF. The CDR3 nucleotides read TGCGCCAGCAGCTTGGAAGTAGGGGTGGACACTGAAGCTTTCTTT.

J is TRBJ2-7 and V is TRBV30; 7 bases map to TRBD1. Germline trimming cut 2 bases from V and 1 base from J; bases unmatched to any gene: 5. Germline CDR1 reads GTSNPN; CDR2 reads SVGIG (reference sequence). The CDR3 extends over 14 amino acids. Here the CDR3 reads CAWSRGGLSYEQYF. CDR3 coding DNA: TGTGCCTGGAGTAGAGGGGGCTTGTCCTACGAGCAGTACTTC.

This clone was recorded many times. This chain uses TRBV5-1 with TRBJ1-1; D may be TRBD1 (6 bases). Germline CDR1 is SGHRS and CDR2 is YFSETQ. V dropped 0 bases and J dropped 1 base, with 10 bases sitting between them. The CDR3 length is 15 residues. For the CDR3, the DNA is TGCGCCAGCAGCTTGGAAACAGGGTCGAACACTGAAGCTTTCTTT. Translation gives CASSLETGSNTEAFF.

The table lists this clone with a few counts. This chain connects TRBV18 to TRBJ1-1; D is uncertain. Germline V gives CDR1 KGHSH, CDR2 LQKENI. The CDR3 runs to 15 residues. V lost 3 bases, J lost 3 bases, and 14 bases lay in between. The CDR3 region has the DNA TGTGCCAGCTCACCCGAGCGGTATCGTGACACTGAAGCTTTCTTT. As protein: CASSPERYRDTEAFF.

This sequence joins TRBV28 and TRBJ2-2; D might be TRBD2 (6 bases). Trimming removed 6 bases at V and 4 bases at J, with 9 bases between. Germline values: CDR1 MDHEN, CDR2 SYDVKM. This CDR3 contains 13 residues. DNA for the CDR3: TGTGCCAGCAGGACTAGGACCACCGGGGAGCTGTTTTTT. Translating gives CASRTRTTGELFF.

This chain joins TRBV6-5 and TRBJ1-4, with 7 positions matching TRBD1. Germline V gene lookup returns CDR1 MNHEY and CDR2 SVGAGI. CDR3 length: 15 residues. V was clipped by 6 bases and J by 5 bases; unmatched bases: 9. In DNA form, the CDR3 reads TGTGCCAGCAGCCCAAGCAGGGGGGTCAATGAAAAACTGTTTTTT. Residues: CASSPSRGVNEKLFF.

V usage is TRBV12-1 and J usage is TRBJ2-2; TRBD2, the D gene given by the table, was not confirmed from the DNA. TRBV12-1 is deemed a pseudogene. The CDR3 contains 11 residues. The CDR3 loop reads CASRPTGELFF. As DNA, the CDR3 is TGTGCCAGCCGTCCTACCGGGGAGCTGTTTTTT.

V and J are TRBV5-6 and TRBJ1-6; unclear D gene. With 3 bases removed from V and 9 bases from J, the gap between germline ends came to 16 bases. CDR3 size: 15 residues. Looked up from germline, CDR1 is SGHDT and CDR2 is YYEEEE. CDR3 coding DNA: TGTGCCAGCAGCTCGGGGTCCCGGGATGTTTCACCCCTCCACTTT. Translated: CASSSGSRDVSPLHF.

The V call is TRBV12-1, the J call TRBJ1-2; the table's D gene call, TRBD1, was not cross checked with the DNA. TRBV12-1 is classified as a pseudogene. The CDR3 totals 14 residues. CDR3 in DNA: TGTGCCAGCAGCTTTGAGGTCAGGGAATCCGATCACACCTTC. As protein: CASSFEVRESDHTF.

CDR3 residues: CASSRPGTGYEQYF. The CDR3 DNA follows: TGTGCCAGCAGTCGACCCGGGACAGGCTACGAGCAGTACTTC. The chain has TRBV28 and TRBJ2-7; 8 nucleotides align to TRBD1. The CDR3 spans 14 residues. The trim removed 5 bases at V and 3 bases at J, leaving 6 bases unmatched. CDR1 is MDHEN and CDR2 is SYDVKM in the germline V gene.

The gene calls are TRBV5-1 and TRBJ2-6, with a tentative D call TRBD1 (6 bases). The CDR3 length is 16 residues. V was clipped by 4 bases and J by 0 bases, with 11 bases between them. CDR1 SGHRS and CDR2 YFSETQ come from the germline V gene. CDR3 loop: CASSPAGDSGANVLTF. The CDR3 DNA reads TGCGCCAGCAGCCCGGCAGGGGACTCTGGGGCCAACGTCCTGACTTTC.

V usage is TRBV2 and J usage is TRBJ1-4; 7 nucleotides align to TRBD1. V dropped 6 bases and J dropped 0; count of bases not matched to a gene: 7. CDR1 is SNHLY and CDR2 is FYNNEI in the germline V gene. The CDR3 runs to 16 residues. CDR3 amino acids: CASRVGQPATNEKLFF. The CDR3 DNA is TGTGCCAGCAGGGTGGGACAGCCTGCAACTAATGAAAAACTGTTTTTT.

In this sample, this clone turned up a few times. This chain joins TRBV5-1 and TRBJ2-5; 10 bases are a match to TRBD2. Per the germline V gene, CDR1 is SGHRS and CDR2 is YFSETQ. There are 15 residues in the CDR3. With 2 bases clipped from V and 0 bases from J, the junction kept 1 base outside the gene matches. CDR3 sequence: CASSFGLADQETQYF. DNA for the CDR3: TGCGCCAGCAGCTTTGGACTAGCGGACCAAGAGACCCAGTACTTC. Full variable domain (outside the CDR3, taken from reference TRBV5-1 and TRBJ2-5): KAGVTQTPRYLIKTRGQQVTLSCSPISGHRSVSWYQQTPGQGLQFLFEYFSETQRNKGNFPGRFSGRQFSNSRSEMNVSTLELGDSALYLCASSFGLADQETQYFGPGTRLLVL.

The rearrangement uses TRBV2 and TRBJ1-2; D gene ambiguous. Trimming pared 3 bases from V and 4 bases from J, leaving 9 bases between. Germline V gene data show CDR1 as SNHLY and CDR2 as FYNNEI. The CDR3 is 13 amino acids. The CDR3 here is CASSDRAPYGYTF. As DNA, the CDR3 is TGTGCCAGCAGTGACCGAGCCCCCTATGGCTACACCTTC.

V usage is TRBV28 and J usage is TRBJ2-2; D is possibly TRBD1 (6 bases). The CDR3 loop spans 19 amino acids. The ends were cut back, 5 bases at V and 0 bases at J, with 22 bases in the middle. Germline CDR1 is MDHEN and CDR2 is SYDVKM. For the CDR3, the DNA is TGTGCCAGCAGTCCGACCCTTAGCCGGGACAACACGAACACCGGGGAGCTGTTTTTT. As protein: CASSPTLSRDNTNTGELFF. The complete variable domain, with remaining parts taken from reference TRBV28 and TRBJ2-2, reads DVKVTQSSRYLVKRTGEKVFLECVQDMDHENMFWYRQDPGLGLRLIYFSYDVKMKEKGDIPEGYSVSREKKERFSLILESASTNQTSMYLCASSPTLSRDNTNTGELFFGEGSRLTVL.

The gene calls are TRBV7-9 and TRBJ2-3; tentative D call: TRBD2 (7 bases). From germline, CDR1 is SEHNR and CDR2 FQNEAQ (reference sequence). Trimming took off 5 bases at V and 4 bases at J, with 22 bases between the two ends. There are 17 residues in the CDR3. The CDR3 sequence: CASSPLGGGSSSDTQYF. The CDR3, as DNA: TGTGCCAGCAGCCCCCTGGGGGGCGGGAGTTCTTCAGATACGCAGTATTTT. Full variable domain (outside the CDR3, taken from reference TRBV7-9 and TRBJ2-3): DTGVSQNPRHKITKRGQNVTFRCDPISEHNRLYWYRQTLGQGPEFLTYFQNEAQLEKSRLLSDRFSAERPKGSFSTLEIQRTEQGDSAMYLCASSPLGGGSSSDTQYFGPGTRLTVL.

This chain connects TRBV18 to TRBJ1-3; D remains unclear. Per the germline V gene, CDR1 is KGHSH and CDR2 is LQKENI. The CDR3 totals 14 residues. The V gene lost 3 bases and the J gene lost 0 bases, with 6 bases spanning the gap. The CDR3 region has the DNA TGTGCCAGCTCACCGAGTTTCTCTGGAAACACCATATATTTT. It encodes CASSPSFSGNTIYF.

In this sample, this clone turned up a few times. This chain connects TRBV9 to TRBJ2-3, with TRBD2 matching over 9 bases. Germline CDR1 SGDLS, CDR2 YYNGEE. The CDR3 loop spans 15 amino acids. The trim removed 3 bases at V and 6 bases at J, leaving 8 bases unmatched. CDR3 nucleotides: TGTGCCAGCAGCGCACGAGCGGGAGGTGAGGATACGCAGTATTTT. This gives the protein CASSARAGGEDTQYF.

This chain uses TRBV27 with TRBJ1-4, with 7 bases that match TRBD1. The CDR3 extends over 15 amino acids. With V trimmed by 5 bases and J by 8 bases, 11 bases remained unmatched. The germline CDR1 and CDR2 sequences are MNHEY and SMNVEV (reference sequence). The CDR3 loop is CASSLRDRNIEKLFF. Here the CDR3 DNA reads TGTGCCAGCAGTCTCCGGGACAGAAATATCGAAAAACTGTTTTTT.

J is TRBJ1-4 and V is TRBV28; D gene uncertain. The CDR3 has 23 amino acids. Germline lookup yields CDR1 MDHEN and CDR2 SYDVKM. The V end lost 5 bases, the J end lost 10 bases, and 44 bases lay between the germline ends. The CDR3 sequence is CASSRRVYNEFQDDENENLKLFF. In DNA, the CDR3 is TGTGCCAGCAGTCGGAGGGTATATAATGAATTCCAAGACGACGAGAATGAGAACCTAAAACTGTTTTTT.

CDR3 sequence: CASSRGGTGDTQYF. The CDR3 region has the DNA TGTGCCAGCAGCAGAGGTGGGACAGGGGATACGCAGTATTTT. The J gene is TRBJ2-3, the V gene TRBV7-3, with TRBD1 matching 9 bases. The CDR3 is 14 residues long. In germline, CDR1 is SGHTA, CDR2 FQGTGA. Trimming cost V 5 bases and J 6 bases; bases outside gene matches: 6.

This chain links TRBV5-3 with TRBJ1-6; D is unclear. TRBV5-3 falls under the ORF class, with uncertain function. V was clipped by 4 bases and J by 7 bases, with 3 bases between them. This CDR3 spans 11 amino acids. The chain's CDR3 is CARSVNSPLHF. The CDR3 bases are TGTGCCAGAAGCGTAAATTCACCCCTCCACTTT.

The chain joins TRBV7-2 to TRBJ2-7; D is uncertain. The ends were cut back, 2 bases at V and 8 bases at J, with 16 bases in the middle. CDR1 and CDR2 from the germline V gene are SGHTA and FQGNSA. This CDR3 has 14 amino acids. The CDR3 DNA reads TGTGCCAGCAGCTTATACACTGGATACAGCCAGCAGTACTTC. Residues: CASSLYTGYSQQYF.